The clone carrying this TCR beta chain appeared a few times. Other nucleotide sequences in the sample specify the same CDR3. Per the authors' pipeline: Estimated nucleated cell counts came from reference gene primer amplification. TCRdb keeps only in-frame clones here, not all; method: immunoSEQ multiplex PCR. V and J calls and clone size are given by that table; D and trimming were obtained from the DNA. The table has some 200,000 clones, about four fifths seen once. The data belong to a study of blood T cell repertoires in COVID-19. At the level of the study: From the United States, Italy and Spain came samples of acute and convalescent COVID-19. T cells, B-cell-depleted T cells, or PBMCs supplied cDNA or gDNA.

Germline lookup yields CDR1 SGHTA and CDR2 FQGNSA. V shed 2 bases, J shed 5 bases, and the junction held 1 base outside the gene matches. The CDR3 is made up of 15 amino acids. The clonotype was recovered from a woman between 40 and 55 years old with acute or convalescent COVID-19. Sequencing used peripheral blood. This chain joins TRBV7-2 and TRBJ2-1, with TRBD2 matching 12 bases. The DNA of the CDR3 is TGTGCCAGCAGCTTAACTAGCGGGAGGCACAATGAGCAGTTCTTC. It is translated as CASSLTSGRHNEQFF.